The present TCR beta chain was sequenced within a study of cytomegalovirus exposure and HLA in healthy donors. A remark on this clone: No antigen is known for it.

13 Jbeta primers and 60 Vbeta primers were used for the PCR. Authors' methods: There were 80 million or so unique TCR beta chains by a later count, and approximately 11 million of them were shared. Method: immunoSEQ multiplex PCR; TCRdb's copy keeps in-frame clones and lacks some. D and trimming come from the DNA, and the V and J calls and clone size come from that table. The profile shows about 200,000 clones, 70% to 80% of them singletons. Regarding the study as a whole: Earlier analysis looked at TCR beta V segments, and most were productive about 87% or about 30% of the time.

The germline gives CDR1 SGHTA, CDR2 FQGNSA. Trimming removed 2 bases from V and 8 bases from J, with 7 bases in between. CDR3 length: 11 residues. The sequenced sample was PBMCs. This rearrangement joins TRBV7-2 to TRBJ2-7, with D unclear. The TCR originated in a woman aged 30 to 39 in good health and CMV-seropositive. CDR3 coding DNA: TGTGCCAGCAGCTTATCAGTTAAGCAGTACTTC. This sequence encodes CASSLSVKQYF. Full variable domain (rest looked up from reference TRBV7-2 and TRBJ2-7): GAGVSQSPSNKVTEKGKDVELRCDPISGHTALYWYRQSLGQGLEFLIYFQGNSAPDKSGLPSDRFSAERTGGSVSTLTIQRTQQEDSAVYLCASSLSVKQYFGPGTRLTVT.